The clone carrying this TCR beta chain has a count of ten or more. As yet, its antigen is unknown. The data belong to a study of neurological immune-mediated disorders. In germline, CDR1 is MGHRA, CDR2 YSYEKL. There are 14 residues in the CDR3. V lost 4 bases, J lost 1 base, and 1 base stayed unmatched. Study conclusions and caveats: It was HTLV-1-associated myelopathy that showed the most TCR clonal expansion, while multiple sclerosis showed the least, falling below healthy controls.

Sorted libraries were derived from approximately 990,000 CD4+ or CD8+ T cells. The cDNA was generated through 5'RACE incorporating 10-nucleotide random UMIs. A single run covered 15-18 subjects with over 160 million TCR-beta sequences. TCRdb itself ran the 5' RACE reads through MiXCR, one entry per CDR3 protein. The sample shows approximately 30,000 distinct CDR3 sequences, about 4.1% of them seen only once. Sequences were obtained from CD4+ T cells from blood. This chain joins TRBV4-1 and TRBJ1-1; 9 nucleotides match TRBD1. The receptor was isolated from a woman aged 40 to 55 in good health. CDR3 amino acids: CASSRDRANTEAFF. The CDR3, as DNA: TGCGCCAGCAGCCGGGACAGGGCGAACACTGAAGCTTTCTTT.